The 5 T cell receptor beta chains in this list originate from one sample, sequenced in a study of blood T cell repertoires in COVID-19. The repertoire was sequenced with immunoSEQ multiplex PCR; TCRdb's copy has only in-frame clones and lacks some. The data contain approximately 70,000 clones, around 90% of them seen just once; the ten biggest clones take up more than 5.5%. The specimen was peripheral blood. The receptors here all came from a man in his forties or fifties with COVID-19, enrolled during active disease.

The gene calls are TRBV10-3 and TRBJ1-5; TRBD1 matches at 9 bases. Trimming cost V 6 bases and J 7 bases; bases outside gene matches: 4. This CDR3 has 13 residues. Germline CDR1 reads ENHRY; CDR2 reads SYGVKD. CDR3 nucleotide sequence: TGTGCCATCAGCCCGGGACAGGGCCAGCCCCAGCATTTT. This codes for CAISPGQGQPQHF.

V usage is TRBV5-1 and J usage is TRBJ2-1; no reliable D call. The germline gives CDR1 SGHRS, CDR2 YFSETQ. The CDR3 is 15 residues long. V lost 0 bases and J lost 5, with 12 bases in between. The CDR3 DNA reads TGCGCCAGCAGCTTGGGGGCTCCGTCGGACAATGAGCAGTTCTTC. Translating gives CASSLGAPSDNEQFF.

The J gene is TRBJ2-7, the V gene TRBV19, with 8 bases that match TRBD1. Germline CDR1 reads LNHDA; CDR2 reads SQIVND (reference sequence). This CDR3 is 15 amino acids long. V was pared by 7 bases and J by 2 bases, with 10 bases of the junction left unmatched. The CDR3 DNA reads TGTGCCAGTATCCCCCGGGACAGGATCCCCTACGAGCAGTACTTC. Residues: CASIPRDRIPYEQYF.

This chain links TRBV30 with TRBJ1-2; D is ambiguous. V was shortened by 3 bases and J by 6 bases, with 20 bases between the two germline ends. The CDR3 is made up of 15 amino acids. Looked up from germline, CDR1 is GTSNPN and CDR2 is SVGIG (reference sequence). The CDR3 region has the DNA TGTGCCTGGAGGGGTTATAGCGAGGTTGTAAATGGCTACACCTTC. As protein: CAWRGYSEVVNGYTF. Using reference TRBV30 and TRBJ1-2 for the parts outside the CDR3, the full variable domain is SQTIHQWPATLVQPVGSPLSLECTVEGTSNPNLYWYRQAAGRGLQLLFYSVGIGQISSEVPQNLSASRPQDRQFILSSKKLLLSDSGFYLCAWRGYSEVVNGYTFGSGTRLTVV.

This clone was recorded once. V is TRBV6-5 and J is TRBJ2-1; 8 positions match TRBD1. This CDR3 comprises 13 residues. The V segment lost 7 bases and the J segment 4 bases; nucleotides outside the gene matches: 3. Germline loops: CDR1 MNHEY, CDR2 SVGAGI. The CDR3, as DNA: TGTGCCAGCATGGGACAGGTATACAATGAGCAGTTCTTC. Amino acids: CASMGQVYNEQFF.